Listed below are T cell receptor beta chains from one sample, sequenced in a study of CD8 T cells in Susac syndrome. One entry per CDR3 protein results from TCRdb running MiXCR on the immunoSEQ multiplex PCR reads. The repertoire consists of about 130,000 distinct CDR3 sequences, with just under 95% occurring once and the leading ten covering roughly 0.17%. The source material was CD8+ T cells from PBMCs. These TCRs come from a human donor with Susac syndrome. Each CDR3 is given with its conserved first and last residue. The order of the fields is D gene, CDR3 length, clone size, V gene, J gene, CDR3 protein, CDR3 DNA. D genes are given only for firm matches. Only part of the rows carry a size: once, few, many, or a class if the clone is expanded.

D gene: NA
CDR3 length: 15
clone size: NA
V gene: TRBV4-1
J gene: TRBJ1-2
CDR3 protein: CASSQEEGILYGYTF
CDR3 DNA: TGCGCCAGCAGCCAAGAGGAGGGGATTCTGTATGGCTACACCTTC

D gene: NA
CDR3 length: 14
clone size: once
V gene: TRBV12-3/TRBV12-4
J gene: TRBJ2-7
CDR3 protein: CASSFNPFDYEQYF
CDR3 DNA: TGTGCCAGCAGTTTTAACCCATTTGATTACGAGCAGTACTTC

D gene: NA
CDR3 length: 14
clone size: NA
V gene: TRBV15
J gene: TRBJ2-3
CDR3 protein: CATSIERGTDTQYF
CDR3 DNA: TGTGCCACCAGTATCGAGCGGGGCACAGATACGCAGTATTTT

D gene: TRBD1
CDR3 length: 16
clone size: NA
V gene: TRBV24-1
J gene: TRBJ2-3
CDR3 protein: CATSRSGTGFTDTQYF
CDR3 DNA: TGTGCCACCAGTCGATCCGGGACAGGGTTTACAGATACGCAGTATTTT

D gene: TRBD1
CDR3 length: 14
clone size: NA
V gene: TRBV13
J gene: TRBJ2-7
CDR3 protein: CATADRGRRYEQYF
CDR3 DNA: TGTGCCACCGCGGACAGGGGGCGTAGATACGAGCAGTACTTC

D gene: TRBD2
CDR3 length: 15
clone size: NA
V gene: TRBV7-9
J gene: TRBJ2-5
CDR3 protein: CASLGTKRELKTQYF
CDR3 DNA: TGTGCCAGCTTGGGTACGAAGCGGGAGTTGAAGACCCAGTACTTC

D gene: NA
CDR3 length: 16
clone size: NA
V gene: TRBV30
J gene: TRBJ2-1
CDR3 protein: CAWLTGGTGVYNEQFF
CDR3 DNA: TGTGCCTGGCTCACCGGGGGGACAGGAGTCTACAATGAGCAGTTCTTC

D gene: NA
CDR3 length: 12
clone size: NA
V gene: TRBV12-3/TRBV12-4
J gene: TRBJ1-2
CDR3 protein: CASSDDGYGYTF
CDR3 DNA: TGTGCCAGCAGTGATGACGGCTATGGCTACACCTTC

D gene: NA
CDR3 length: 15
clone size: NA
V gene: TRBV11-2
J gene: TRBJ1-1
CDR3 protein: CASSLEGELNTEAFF
CDR3 DNA: TGTGCCAGCAGCTTAGAAGGGGAACTAAACACTGAAGCTTTCTTT

D gene: NA
CDR3 length: 15
clone size: NA
V gene: TRBV4-1
J gene: TRBJ2-2
CDR3 protein: CASSQVSGNTGELFF
CDR3 DNA: TGCGCCAGCAGCCAAGTATCTGGGAACACCGGGGAGCTGTTTTTT

D gene: TRBD1
CDR3 length: 14
clone size: NA
V gene: TRBV27
J gene: TRBJ1-5
CDR3 protein: CASSLGTGHQPQHF
CDR3 DNA: TGTGCCAGCAGTTTAGGGACAGGGCATCAGCCCCAGCATTTT

D gene: NA
CDR3 length: 14
clone size: medium-sized
V gene: TRBV27
J gene: TRBJ2-7
CDR3 protein: CASSLLASTYEQYF
CDR3 DNA: TGTGCCAGCAGTTTACTAGCGTCTACCTACGAGCAGTACTTC

D gene: TRBD2
CDR3 length: 18
clone size: NA
V gene: TRBV30
J gene: TRBJ2-1
CDR3 protein: CAWSGRWGLAGAYNEQFF
CDR3 DNA: TGTGCCTGGAGTGGACGTTGGGGACTAGCGGGGGCTTACAATGAGCAGTTCTTC

D gene: NA
CDR3 length: 14
clone size: NA
V gene: TRBV20-1
J gene: TRBJ1-1
CDR3 protein: CSASPDGGDTEAFF
CDR3 DNA: TGCAGTGCTTCGCCGGACGGCGGGGACACTGAAGCTTTCTTT

D gene: NA
CDR3 length: 15
clone size: NA
V gene: TRBV6-2/TRBV6-3
J gene: TRBJ2-5
CDR3 protein: CASSRKKMSLWAQYF
CDR3 DNA: TGTGCCAGCAGTCGGAAGAAGATGAGTCTTTGGGCCCAGTACTTC

D gene: TRBD2
CDR3 length: 16
clone size: NA
V gene: TRBV11-2
J gene: TRBJ2-3
CDR3 protein: CASSLMAGGSTDTQYF
CDR3 DNA: TGTGCCAGCAGCTTAATGGCGGGAGGGTCCACAGATACGCAGTATTTT

D gene: NA
CDR3 length: 14
clone size: NA
V gene: TRBV28
J gene: TRBJ1-5
CDR3 protein: CASSLSASNQPQHF
CDR3 DNA: TGTGCCAGCAGTTTAAGCGCCTCCAATCAGCCCCAGCATTTT

D gene: NA
CDR3 length: 15
clone size: NA
V gene: TRBV12-3/TRBV12-4
J gene: TRBJ1-3
CDR3 protein: CASSLLEATGNTIYF
CDR3 DNA: TGTGCCAGCAGTTTATTAGAGGCAACTGGAAACACCATATATTTT

D gene: NA
CDR3 length: 13
clone size: NA
V gene: TRBV27
J gene: TRBJ2-2
CDR3 protein: CASSFSRYDELFF
CDR3 DNA: TGTGCCAGCAGTTTCTCCCGCTACGACGAGCTGTTTTTT

D gene: NA
CDR3 length: 14
clone size: NA
V gene: TRBV27
J gene: TRBJ1-2
CDR3 protein: CASKTPGANYGYTF
CDR3 DNA: TGTGCCAGCAAAACCCCGGGGGCTAACTATGGCTACACCTTC

D gene: TRBD2
CDR3 length: 15
clone size: few
V gene: TRBV5-1
J gene: TRBJ2-1
CDR3 protein: CASSFAGESYNEQFF
CDR3 DNA: TGCGCCAGCAGCTTCGCGGGAGAGTCTTACAATGAGCAGTTCTTC

D gene: NA
CDR3 length: 13
clone size: NA
V gene: TRBV30
J gene: TRBJ1-2
CDR3 protein: CAWCCSPRSGYTF
CDR3 DNA: TGTGCCTGGTGCTGCTCCCCGCGGAGTGGCTACACCTTC

D gene: NA
CDR3 length: 15
clone size: NA
V gene: TRBV4-1
J gene: TRBJ1-2
CDR3 protein: CASSQGTQQGWGYTF
CDR3 DNA: TGCGCCAGCAGCCAAGGCACTCAACAGGGTTGGGGCTACACCTTC

D gene: NA
CDR3 length: 13
clone size: NA
V gene: TRBV9
J gene: TRBJ2-1
CDR3 protein: CASSVGGGSEQFF
CDR3 DNA: TGTGCCAGCAGCGTTGGGGGCGGGAGTGAGCAGTTCTTC

D gene: NA
CDR3 length: 15
clone size: NA
V gene: TRBV4-1
J gene: TRBJ1-2
CDR3 protein: CASSQVDPGPYGYTF
CDR3 DNA: TGCGCCAGCAGCCAAGTCGATCCAGGGCCCTATGGCTACACCTTC

D gene: TRBD2
CDR3 length: 16
clone size: NA
V gene: TRBV5-1
J gene: TRBJ2-1
CDR3 protein: CASSLSGSESYNEQFF
CDR3 DNA: TGCGCCAGCAGCCTTAGCGGGAGTGAGTCCTACAATGAGCAGTTCTTC

D gene: NA
CDR3 length: 17
clone size: NA
V gene: TRBV3-1
J gene: TRBJ2-2
CDR3 protein: CASSPTTGYSLTGELFF
CDR3 DNA: TGTGCCAGCAGCCCAACTACAGGGTATTCGTTGACCGGGGAGCTGTTTTTT

D gene: TRBD2
CDR3 length: 16
clone size: NA
V gene: TRBV29-1
J gene: TRBJ2-1
CDR3 protein: CSVEGLAGVIQSEQFF
CDR3 DNA: TGCAGCGTTGAAGGGCTAGCGGGAGTCATCCAATCTGAGCAGTTCTTC

D gene: NA
CDR3 length: 14
clone size: NA
V gene: TRBV28
J gene: TRBJ1-5
CDR3 protein: CASSPGISVQPQHF
CDR3 DNA: TGTGCCAGCAGTCCAGGGATTTCAGTGCAGCCCCAGCATTTT

D gene: NA
CDR3 length: 14
clone size: NA
V gene: TRBV4-1
J gene: TRBJ2-7
CDR3 protein: CASSLARDSYEQYF
CDR3 DNA: TGCGCCAGCAGCCTTGCTCGGGACTCCTACGAGCAGTACTTC

D gene: NA
CDR3 length: 12
clone size: NA
V gene: TRBV6-2/TRBV6-3
J gene: TRBJ2-7
CDR3 protein: CASSWPGYEQYF
CDR3 DNA: TGTGCCAGCAGTTGGCCCGGCTACGAGCAGTACTTC

D gene: NA
CDR3 length: 13
clone size: NA
V gene: TRBV30
J gene: TRBJ1-2
CDR3 protein: CARFDGRYYGYTF
CDR3 DNA: TGTGCCCGGTTTGACGGACGATACTATGGCTACACCTTC

D gene: TRBD1
CDR3 length: 14
clone size: NA
V gene: TRBV24-1
J gene: TRBJ2-6
CDR3 protein: CATSQTGAFNVLTF
CDR3 DNA: TGTGCCACCAGTCAGACAGGGGCCTTCAACGTCCTGACTTTC

D gene: TRBD1
CDR3 length: 14
clone size: NA
V gene: TRBV9
J gene: TRBJ2-7
CDR3 protein: CATPGTDLSYEQYF
CDR3 DNA: TGTGCCACCCCTGGGACAGACTTATCCTACGAGCAGTACTTC

D gene: NA
CDR3 length: 12
clone size: NA
V gene: TRBV29-1
J gene: TRBJ2-1
CDR3 protein: CSVYVRYNEQFF
CDR3 DNA: TGCAGCGTTTATGTCCGATACAATGAGCAGTTCTTC

D gene: NA
CDR3 length: 14
clone size: NA
V gene: TRBV5-6
J gene: TRBJ2-7
CDR3 protein: CASSLGGTDYEQYF
CDR3 DNA: TGTGCCAGCAGCTTAGGTGGGACGGACTACGAGCAGTACTTC

D gene: NA
CDR3 length: 16
clone size: once
V gene: TRBV9
J gene: TRBJ2-7
CDR3 protein: CASSGSMTDRNYEQYF
CDR3 DNA: TGTGCCAGCAGCGGCTCCATGACGGACAGAAACTACGAGCAGTACTTC

D gene: NA
CDR3 length: 15
clone size: NA
V gene: TRBV27
J gene: TRBJ2-1
CDR3 protein: CASGFSGRTYNEQFF
CDR3 DNA: TGTGCCAGCGGTTTCTCGGGTAGAACCTACAATGAGCAGTTCTTC

D gene: TRBD1
CDR3 length: 18
clone size: NA
V gene: TRBV13
J gene: TRBJ2-3
CDR3 protein: CASSSIGGDRAAADTQYF
CDR3 DNA: TGTGCCAGCAGCTCCATTGGGGGGGACAGGGCCGCGGCAGATACGCAGTATTTT

D gene: NA
CDR3 length: 12
clone size: once
V gene: TRBV28
J gene: TRBJ1-4
CDR3 protein: CASGPTNEKLFF
CDR3 DNA: TGTGCCAGCGGGCCAACTAATGAAAAACTGTTTTTT

D gene: TRBD1
CDR3 length: 18
clone size: NA
V gene: TRBV6-5
J gene: TRBJ1-2
CDR3 protein: CASSYQGTGLFDNYGYTF
CDR3 DNA: TGTGCCAGCAGTTACCAAGGGACAGGGCTCTTCGATAACTATGGCTACACCTTC

D gene: NA
CDR3 length: 10
clone size: NA
V gene: TRBV6-5
J gene: TRBJ1-1
CDR3 protein: CASYNTEAFF
CDR3 DNA: TGTGCCAGCTACAACACTGAAGCTTTCTTT

D gene: TRBD2
CDR3 length: 15
clone size: NA
V gene: TRBV9
J gene: TRBJ2-7
CDR3 protein: CASSPEAGASYEQYF
CDR3 DNA: TGTGCCAGCAGTCCCGAAGCGGGAGCCTCCTACGAGCAGTACTTC

D gene: NA
CDR3 length: 14
clone size: NA
V gene: TRBV28
J gene: TRBJ2-4
CDR3 protein: CASRGQGTSNIQYF
CDR3 DNA: TGTGCCAGCAGGGGCCAGGGGACATCAAACATTCAGTACTTC

D gene: NA
CDR3 length: 13
clone size: NA
V gene: TRBV10-3
J gene: TRBJ1-1
CDR3 protein: CAISLDVGTEAFF
CDR3 DNA: TGTGCCATCAGTCTAGACGTTGGCACTGAAGCTTTCTTT

D gene: NA
CDR3 length: 13
clone size: NA
V gene: TRBV6-5
J gene: TRBJ1-5
CDR3 protein: CASSYNIGQPQHF
CDR3 DNA: TGTGCCAGCAGTTACAACATCGGTCAGCCCCAGCATTTT

D gene: NA
CDR3 length: 13
clone size: few
V gene: TRBV29-1
J gene: TRBJ2-7
CDR3 protein: CSVLDPVSYEQYF
CDR3 DNA: TGCAGCGTTTTGGACCCAGTTTCCTACGAGCAGTACTTC

D gene: TRBD2
CDR3 length: 16
clone size: once
V gene: TRBV12-3/TRBV12-4
J gene: TRBJ2-3
CDR3 protein: CASPSGPSGRTDTQYF
CDR3 DNA: TGTGCCAGCCCCTCGGGTCCTAGCGGGAGGACGGATACGCAGTATTTT

D gene: TRBD2
CDR3 length: 18
clone size: NA
V gene: TRBV7-2
J gene: TRBJ2-1
CDR3 protein: CASSLISVAGGESNEQFF
CDR3 DNA: TGTGCCAGCAGCTTAATTTCGGTTGCGGGAGGGGAGAGCAATGAGCAGTTCTTC

D gene: NA
CDR3 length: 12
clone size: NA
V gene: TRBV4-2
J gene: TRBJ2-2
CDR3 protein: CASSQELGELFF
CDR3 DNA: TGTGCCAGCAGCCAGGAGCTGGGGGAGCTGTTTTTT

D gene: NA
CDR3 length: 13
clone size: once
V gene: TRBV9
J gene: TRBJ2-7
CDR3 protein: CASSVADSYEQYF
CDR3 DNA: TGTGCCAGCAGCGTAGCGGACTCCTACGAGCAGTACTTC

D gene: NA
CDR3 length: 14
clone size: NA
V gene: TRBV29-1
J gene: TRBJ2-3
CDR3 protein: CSVEDPLESDTQYF
CDR3 DNA: TGCAGCGTTGAAGATCCCTTGGAATCAGATACGCAGTATTTT

D gene: NA
CDR3 length: 20
clone size: NA
V gene: TRBV27
J gene: TRBJ2-7
CDR3 protein: CASSLSIGMDGTNSPYEQYF
CDR3 DNA: TGTGCCAGCAGTTTATCGATTGGGATGGACGGGACGAATTCTCCCTACGAGCAGTACTTC